The 28 T cell receptor beta chains in this list originate from one sample, sequenced in a study of blood T cell repertoires in COVID-19 (dated by TCRdb to 2018 to 2021). Receptors were amplified or captured by the immunoSEQ multiplex PCR assay. In its TCRdb copy, this immuneACCESS table keeps in-frame sequences only and misses some clones. Where compared with another copy, unresolved V genes explain less than half of these, and the others have no known cause. The sample table holds 56,000 or so clones, of which more than 60% were seen once. The top ten clonotypes cover around 5.4% of the sample. What was sequenced was peripheral blood. The receptors derive from a woman between 65 and 79 years old with acute or convalescent COVID-19.

This chain joins TRBV20-1 and TRBJ1-2, with D possibly being TRBD1 (5 bases). Germline values: CDR1 DFQATT, CDR2 SNEGSKA (reference sequence). Trimming shortened V by 7 bases and J by 5 bases, and 11 bases separated the two germline ends. This CDR3 has 11 residues. The CDR3 region has the DNA TGCAGTGTAAAGGGGATTTATGGCTACACCTTC. Protein: CSVKGIYGYTF.

The chain employs TRBV6-5 and TRBJ2-5; D might be TRBD2 (5 bases). Germline V gives CDR1 MNHEY, CDR2 SVGAGI. V lost 2 bases, J lost 4 bases, and 8 bases lay in between. The CDR3 runs 13 residues. CDR3 residues: CASSYPGLETQYF. The DNA for the CDR3 is TGTGCCAGCAGTTACCCGGGGTTAGAGACCCAGTACTTC.

This chain connects TRBV30 to TRBJ1-2; D gene unclear. Germline loops: CDR1 GTSNPN, CDR2 SVGIG (reference sequence). The V gene lost 5 bases and the J gene lost 8 bases, with 12 bases spanning the gap. The CDR3 is made up of 11 amino acids. In DNA form, the CDR3 reads TGTGCCTGGCAAGTAGGAGCAGGCTACACCTTC. Its translation: CAWQVGAGYTF.

This chain links TRBV12-3 or TRBV12-4 with TRBJ1-3; D may be TRBD1 (6 bases). V was trimmed by 6 bases and J by 9 bases, leaving 15 bases between them. This CDR3 is built from 13 residues. CDR3 nucleotide sequence: TGTGCCAGCAGCATCTCTGGGGGGGCCACCATATATTTT. Its protein product is CASSISGGATIYF.

The chain combines TRBV7-2 with TRBJ2-5; 13 nucleotides agree with TRBD2. V dropped 4 bases and J dropped 4; count of bases not matched to a gene: 6. The CDR3 covers 16 residues. The V gene's germline CDR1 is SGHTA and CDR2 FQGNSA. CDR3 nucleotide sequence: TGTGCCAGCAGCTCGACACTAGCGGGGGGGAGAGAGACCCAGTACTTC. Translated: CASSSTLAGGRETQYF.

The chain couples TRBV7-8 to TRBJ2-1; no reliable D call. CDR1 and CDR2 from the germline V gene are SGHVS and FQNEAQ. The length of the CDR3 is 13 residues. The germline V and J ends were trimmed by 1 base and 3 bases, with 4 bases remaining between them. CDR3 in amino acids: CASSLDGYNEQFF. Written as DNA, the CDR3 is TGTGCCAGCAGCTTAGACGGCTACAATGAGCAGTTCTTC.

V is TRBV5-1 and J is TRBJ2-5; 8 positions match TRBD2. With 0 bases clipped from V and 2 bases from J, the junction kept 3 bases outside the gene matches. Germline V gives CDR1 SGHRS, CDR2 YFSETQ. The CDR3 consists of 15 residues. The CDR3 DNA reads TGCGCCAGCAGCTTGGATACGGGGGGGCAAGAGACCCAGTACTTC. Translated, it gives CASSLDTGGQETQYF.

The rearrangement links TRBV15 to TRBJ2-2; D may be TRBD1 (6 bases). Germline V gene data show CDR1 as LNHNV and CDR2 as YYDKDF (reference sequence). V lost 4 bases and J lost 7, with 16 bases in between. This CDR3 has 15 residues. CDR3: CATSIQGPRGGELFF. The CDR3 DNA is TGTGCCACCAGCATACAGGGCCCAAGGGGCGGGGAGCTGTTTTTT.

This CDR3 reads CASSLAASGGQETQYF. CDR3 DNA sequence: TGTGCCAGCAGCTTAGCGGCTAGCGGGGGGCAAGAGACCCAGTACTTC. The chain uses TRBV7-2 and TRBJ2-5; 11 nucleotides align to TRBD2. Trimming cost V 0 bases and J 2 bases; bases outside gene matches: 2. The CDR3 loop spans 16 amino acids. CDR1 is SGHTA and CDR2 is FQGNSA in the germline V gene.

This chain uses TRBV3-1 (or the pseudogene TRBV3-2) with TRBJ2-7, with 9 bases aligning to TRBD2. Germline-derived CDR1 and CDR2 are LGHDT and YNNKEL (reference sequence). V shed 1 base and J 2 bases; nucleotides not matched to a gene: 12. The CDR3 length is 18 residues. The CDR3 loop is CASSQGVRSGGITYEQYF. The CDR3 DNA follows: TGTGCCAGCAGCCAAGGTGTTCGCAGCGGGGGGATAACCTACGAGCAGTACTTC.

The chain uses TRBV25-1 and TRBJ1-2, with D perhaps matching TRBD1 (5 bases). V gave up 4 bases and J gave up 8 bases, with 8 bases separating them. Germline V CDR1 and CDR2: MGHDK, SYGVNS. This CDR3 contains 11 residues. CDR3 loop: CASSGQGGYTF. DNA for the CDR3: TGTGCCAGCAGTGGGCAGGGAGGCTACACCTTC.

This chain joins TRBV27 and TRBJ2-1; the match to TRBD2 covers 11 bases. Per germline, CDR1 MNHEY and CDR2 SMNVEV (reference sequence). This CDR3 region has 17 residues. J was trimmed by 7 bases and V by 3 bases; bases with no gene match: 11. This CDR3 reads CASSFPPSSGGWNEQFF. CDR3 in DNA: TGTGCCAGCAGTTTCCCTCCATCTAGCGGGGGGTGGAATGAGCAGTTCTTC.

This sequence joins TRBV27 and TRBJ2-1, with TRBD1 matching over 7 bases. The CDR3 length is 15 residues. Germline CDR1 MNHEY, CDR2 SMNVEV (reference sequence). Trimming cost V 1 base and J 2 bases; bases outside gene matches: 2. This chain's CDR3 is CASSLWQGAYNEQFF. Written as DNA, the CDR3 is TGTGCCAGCAGTTTATGGCAGGGGGCCTACAATGAGCAGTTCTTC.

Concerning this clone: An end of the junction differs from the germline gene, which may be a read error. J is TRBJ1-2 and V is TRBV15, with D perhaps TRBD1 (6 bases). Germline V gives CDR1 LNHNV, CDR2 YYDKDF (reference sequence). This CDR3 has 15 amino acids. CDR3 in DNA: TGTGCCACCAGCGGAGAACGTTCTAGGGGGAGCGGCTACACCTTC. It specifies CATSGERSRGSGYTF.

J is TRBJ2-1 and V is TRBV19; 12 bases line up with TRBD2. The CDR3 is 15 residues long. V lost 4 bases, J lost 4 bases, and 2 bases stayed unmatched. Germline V lookup: CDR1 LNHDA, CDR2 SQIVND (reference sequence). The CDR3 sequence: CASSTLAGGYNEQFF. The CDR3 DNA sequence: TGTGCCAGTAGTACACTAGCGGGGGGATACAATGAGCAGTTCTTC.

The V and J genes are TRBV28 and TRBJ1-2; 10 nucleotides line up with TRBD1. The CDR3 runs 15 residues. V dropped 4 bases and J dropped 6; count of bases not matched to a gene: 8. The germline gives CDR1 MDHEN, CDR2 SYDVKM. CDR3 DNA: TGTGCCAGCAGTTCAGCCGGACAGGGGGATGATGGCTACACCTTC. Translating gives CASSSAGQGDDGYTF.

The V call is TRBV2, the J call TRBJ1-1; 11 nucleotides line up with TRBD1. This CDR3 contains 12 residues. V shed 6 bases, J shed 9 bases, and the junction held 3 bases outside the gene matches. Per the germline V gene, CDR1 is SNHLY and CDR2 is FYNNEI. CDR3 amino acids: CASRGDRGKAFF. CDR3 nucleotides: TGTGCCAGCAGGGGGGACAGGGGGAAAGCTTTCTTT.

The J gene is TRBJ1-5, the V gene TRBV6-5, with 9 bases aligning to TRBD1. The CDR3 extends over 13 amino acids. V lost 8 bases, J lost 6 bases, and 5 bases stayed unmatched. The V gene's germline CDR1 is MNHEY and CDR2 SVGAGI. DNA for the CDR3: TGTGCCAGCCAGGGACAGGGAGGTCAGCCCCAGCATTTT. This translates into CASQGQGGQPQHF.

The CDR3 sequence: CSVEGQGKGGSETQYF. CDR3 nucleotide sequence: TGCAGCGTTGAAGGACAGGGAAAAGGAGGGTCCGAGACCCAGTACTTC. The chain uses TRBV29-1 and TRBJ2-5; possibly TRBD1 for D (7 bases). The V end was cut by 1 base, the J end by 5 bases, with 20 bases between. The CDR3 has 16 residues. CDR1 SQVTM and CDR2 ANQGSEA come from the germline V gene.

The rearrangement joins TRBV4-2 to TRBJ1-2; 9 nucleotides line up with TRBD1. The CDR3 covers 16 residues. From germline, CDR1 is LGHNA and CDR2 YNFKEQ. V lost 0 bases, J lost 2 bases, and 4 bases stayed unmatched. The CDR3 loop is CASSQDRQGGNYGYTF. The CDR3 nucleotides are TGTGCCAGCAGCCAAGATAGACAGGGGGGGAACTATGGCTACACCTTC.

In its sample, this clone was seen a few times. This sequence joins TRBV7-2 and TRBJ2-5; D is unresolved. The CDR3 consists of 13 residues. Germline V lookup: CDR1 SGHTA, CDR2 FQGNSA. V was shortened by 4 bases and J by 7 bases, with 13 bases between the two germline ends. The CDR3 DNA reads as TGTGCCAGCAGCTCCGACTCTTTGTTGACCCAGTACTTC. This codes for CASSSDSLLTQYF.

The chain joins TRBV5-1 to TRBJ1-2; weak D call: TRBD1 (6 bases). The length of the CDR3 is 13 residues. CDR1 is SGHRS, CDR2 YFSETQ, per germline. V was clipped by 5 bases and J by 8 bases, with 16 bases between them. The CDR3 sequence: CASRTLGASGYTF. The CDR3 DNA sequence: TGCGCCAGCAGGACATTGGGGGCGTCGGGCTACACCTTC.

This chain connects TRBV21-1 to TRBJ2-3; the tabulated D call, TRBD2, remains unverified against the DNA. TRBV21-1 represents a pseudogene. CDR3 length equals 16 residues. The CDR3 is CASSIRGGGDADTQYF. The CDR3, as DNA: TGTGCCAGCAGCATTAGAGGCGGGGGGGACGCAGATACGCAGTATTTT.

The genes are TRBV28 and TRBJ1-2; tentatively, D is TRBD1 (5 bases). Germline CDR1 reads MDHEN; CDR2 reads SYDVKM. CDR3 length equals 13 residues. The V gene lost 3 bases and the J gene lost 7 bases, with 12 bases spanning the gap. This CDR3 reads CASSLAGLGGYTF. DNA for the CDR3: TGTGCCAGCAGTTTGGCAGGGTTGGGTGGCTACACCTTC.

This chain uses TRBV19 with TRBJ2-1; 11 bases line up with TRBD2. This CDR3 is built from 15 residues. The junction had 4 bases not matched to a gene; V was cut back by 1 base and J by 8 bases. Germline V gene lookup returns CDR1 LNHDA and CDR2 SQIVND (reference sequence). The CDR3 DNA follows: TGTGCCAGTAGTATAGTAGCGGGGGGGCGCGATGAGCAGTTCTTC. It translates to CASSIVAGGRDEQFF.

The chain uses TRBV19 and TRBJ2-3, with 10 bases matching TRBD2. The CDR3 is made up of 15 amino acids. The ends lost 5 bases at V and 1 base at J; junction bases unmatched: 3. Per the germline V gene, CDR1 is LNHDA and CDR2 is SQIVND (reference sequence). The CDR3 nucleotides read TGTGCCAGTAGTCCCGGGACTAGCGGCACAGATACGCAGTATTTT. Amino acid sequence: CASSPGTSGTDTQYF.

About this clone: It is unclear where the CDR3 begins or ends on the DNA, so no DNA is shown, and the CDR3 is as TCRdb lists it. The J gene is TRBJ1-1, the V gene TRBV18; no DNA check was done on the table's D call, TRBD1. The CDR3 numbers 13 amino acids, ends counted. CDR1 is KGHSH and CDR2 is LQKENI in the germline V gene. The CDR3 spells CASSPPVGQGTFF.

This chain uses TRBV5-1 with TRBJ1-3; D may be TRBD1 (5 bases). Trimming shortened V by 3 bases and J by 0 bases, and 13 bases separated the two germline ends. The CDR3 is 16 residues long. Germline V gene lookup returns CDR1 SGHRS and CDR2 YFSETQ. Written as DNA, the CDR3 is TGCGCCAGCAGCTATGACCTACAGGCCTCTGGAAACACCATATATTTT. Translated, it gives CASSYDLQASGNTIYF.